Presented here are 28 T cell receptor beta chains from one specimen sequenced in a study of neurological immune-mediated disorders. TCRdb independently ran MiXCR on the 5' RACE reads; one entry per CDR3 protein. In the table there are about 66,000 distinct CDR3 sequences, 3% to 5% of which are singletons. The sequencing input was PBMCs. Receptor source: a man under 40 with multiple sclerosis.

Many counts were recorded for this clonotype. This chain connects TRBV9 to TRBJ1-1; the match to TRBD1 covers 7 bases. The CDR3 loop spans 13 amino acids. Germline assignment: CDR1 SGDLS and CDR2 YYNGEE. With V trimmed by 0 bases and J by 4 bases, 0 bases remained unmatched. This chain's CDR3 is CASSVDRGTEAFF. The DNA for the CDR3 is TGTGCCAGCAGCGTAGACAGGGGCACTGAAGCTTTCTTT.

In its sample, this clonotype was seen many times. This chain links TRBV14 with TRBJ2-3; 11 positions match TRBD1. The CDR3 runs to 18 residues. Germline V lookup: CDR1 SGHDN, CDR2 FVKESK. The V gene end was trimmed by 4 bases and the J gene end by 1 base; junction bases not matched to a gene: 10. The CDR3 spells CASSPARDRGIGTDTQYF. The CDR3 nucleotides read TGTGCCAGCAGCCCGGCCCGGGACAGGGGGATAGGCACAGATACGCAGTATTTT.

This clonotype was seen ten or more times. The rearrangement uses TRBV5-1 and TRBJ2-5; D is uncertain. V was trimmed by 6 bases and J by 3 bases, leaving 12 bases between them. Germline lookup yields CDR1 SGHRS and CDR2 YFSETQ. The CDR3 is 13 residues long. The CDR3, as DNA: TGCGCCAGCAAGGTTTGGGGTGAAGAGACCCAGTACTTC. It yields the protein CASKVWGEETQYF.

Ten or more counts support this clonotype. This chain links TRBV20-1 with TRBJ2-2, with D unclear. Trimming took off 6 bases at V and 3 bases at J, with 8 bases between the two ends. The germline gives CDR1 DFQATT, CDR2 SNEGSKA (reference sequence). The CDR3 loop spans 12 amino acids. The CDR3 bases are TGCAGTGCCCTACACGACACCGGGGAGCTGTTTTTT. Translated, it gives CSALHDTGELFF.

This clonotype was seen repeatedly, ten times or more. This rearrangement joins TRBV6-2 or TRBV6-3 to TRBJ1-2; D uncertain. V dropped 2 bases and J dropped 4 bases, with 26 bases sitting between them. Germline loops: CDR1 MNHEY, CDR2 SVGEGT. The CDR3 contains 19 residues. The CDR3 nucleotides read TGTGCCAGCAGTTACCATACGGATCCTTCCGACCCAAGGAGCTATGGCTACACCTTC. Translation gives CASSYHTDPSDPRSYGYTF.

This clonotype was counted many times. The chain carries TRBV9 and TRBJ1-4; D unresolved. The CDR3 has 12 amino acids. Trimming took off 4 bases at V and 8 bases at J, with 9 bases between the two ends. Germline V gives CDR1 SGDLS, CDR2 YYNGEE. CDR3: CASSNEGEKLFF. DNA for the CDR3: TGTGCCAGCAGCAATGAGGGAGAAAAACTGTTTTTT.

In this sample, this clonotype turned up many times. The V gene is TRBV7-9, the J gene TRBJ1-2, with TRBD1 identical over 10 bases. The CDR3 is made up of 15 amino acids. Germline trimming cut 5 bases from V and 4 bases from J; bases unmatched to any gene: 7. Germline loops: CDR1 SEHNR, CDR2 FQNEAQ (reference sequence). CDR3 nucleotide sequence: TGTGCCAGCAGCCACGACAGGGGGCGGGTCTATGGCTACACCTTC. Translating it yields CASSHDRGRVYGYTF.

This clonotype was seen ten or more times. The chain links TRBV6-6 to TRBJ2-2; 7 nucleotides line up with TRBD1. The CDR3 covers 15 residues. V lost 8 bases and J lost 4; bases outside the gene matches: 10. From germline, CDR1 is MNHNY and CDR2 SVGAGI (reference sequence). The CDR3 bases are TGTGCCAGCGGGACAGTCCCTGGGGGCACCGGGGAGCTGTTTTTT. Protein product: CASGTVPGGTGELFF.

This clonotype was counted a few times. This rearrangement joins TRBV12-5 to TRBJ2-1; 7 nucleotides agree with TRBD1. Per germline, CDR1 LGHNT and CDR2 FRNRAP. V shed 1 base, J shed 2 bases, and the junction held 11 bases outside the gene matches. The CDR3 is 18 residues long. The CDR3 protein is CASGLGDSPSWTYNEQFF. In DNA form, the CDR3 reads TGTGCTAGTGGTTTGGGGGACAGCCCCTCGTGGACCTACAATGAGCAGTTCTTC.

This clonotype showed up just a few times. With a much larger clone just one base away, this may be a read error. The V call is TRBV4-1, the J call TRBJ1-5; the D is unclear. Germline loops: CDR1 MGHRA, CDR2 YSYEKL. The V end was cut by 2 bases, the J end by 3 bases, with 17 bases between. The CDR3 is 17 amino acids. The CDR3 nucleotides are TGCGCCAGCAGCCAAATCCTCCAGGTAACGAACAATCAGCCCCAGCATTTT. Its translation: CASSQILQVTNNQPQHF.

This clonotype was counted many times. The genes are TRBV3-1 and TRBJ2-7, with TRBD1 matching over 9 bases. The V segment lost 1 base and the J segment 2 bases; nucleotides outside the gene matches: 3. The germline V gene has CDR1 LGHDT and CDR2 YNNKEL (reference sequence). The CDR3 totals 15 residues. The CDR3: CASSQAGQGPYEQYF. CDR3 bases: TGTGCCAGCAGCCAAGCGGGACAGGGCCCCTACGAGCAGTACTTC.

This clonotype has ten or more counts. The chain links TRBV20-1 to TRBJ1-3, with no clear D. Trimming shortened V by 5 bases and J by 0 bases, and 11 bases separated the two germline ends. CDR3 length: 14 residues. CDR1 is DFQATT and CDR2 is SNEGSKA in the germline V gene (reference sequence). CDR3 nucleotides: TGCAGTGCTTTCGTTAGCGGCTCTGGAAACACCATATATTTT. Translated, it gives CSAFVSGSGNTIYF.

This clonotype was seen only a few times. The junction differs from germline at one of its ends, possibly a read error. This chain joins TRBV6-5 and TRBJ1-5, with D possibly matching TRBD1 (6 bases). The CDR3 spans 16 residues. CDR1 is MNHEY and CDR2 is SVGAGI in the germline V gene. CDR3 sequence reads: CASSSSGAWSNQPQNF. CDR3 coding DNA: TGTGCCAGCAGTTCATCAGGGGCATGGAGCAATCAGCCCCAGAATTTT.

This clonotype has ten or more counts. V usage is TRBV5-6 and J usage is TRBJ2-7; perhaps TRBD1 as D (6 bases). Germline CDR1 and CDR2: SGHDT and YYEEEE. V dropped 1 base and J dropped 3 bases, with 14 bases sitting between them. The CDR3 runs to 15 residues. CDR3 residues: CASSLWIIGGYEQYF. CDR3 sequence (DNA): TGTGCCAGCAGCTTGTGGATTATAGGGGGCTACGAGCAGTACTTC. Full variable domain (outside the CDR3, taken from reference TRBV5-6 and TRBJ2-7): DAGVTQSPTHLIKTRGQQVTLRCSPKSGHDTVSWYQQALGQGPQFIFQYYEEEERQRGNFPDRFSGHQFPNYSSELNVNALLLGDSALYLCASSLWIIGGYEQYFGPGTRLTVT.

This clonotype has a count of ten or more. J is TRBJ2-7 and V is TRBV20-1, with D unclear. V lost 0 bases to trimming and J lost 2 bases, with 11 bases between them. This CDR3 region has 14 residues. Germline V gene lookup returns CDR1 DFQATT and CDR2 SNEGSKA (reference sequence). This CDR3 reads CSAREGEATYEQYF. For the CDR3, the DNA is TGCAGTGCTAGAGAGGGTGAGGCCACCTACGAGCAGTACTTC.

This chain uses TRBV5-1 with TRBJ2-1, with 10 positions matching TRBD1. The CDR3 has 19 residues. Germline CDR1 SGHRS, CDR2 YFSETQ. V shed 0 bases, J shed 5 bases, and the junction held 14 bases outside the gene matches. The CDR3 reads CASSLVLNPGQGTNNEQFF. The CDR3 nucleotides read TGCGCCAGCAGCTTGGTCCTAAACCCGGGACAGGGGACAAACAATGAGCAGTTCTTC.

This clonotype was counted ten times or more. J is TRBJ1-1 and V is TRBV6-6; D gene uncertain. Germline loops: CDR1 MNHNY, CDR2 SVGAGI (reference sequence). The length of the CDR3 is 16 residues. V was clipped by 8 bases and J by 1 base, with 20 bases between them. The CDR3 is CASSSPGVIRNTEAFF. CDR3 DNA: TGTGCCAGCTCGTCCCCTGGGGTGATCAGGAACACTGAAGCTTTCTTT.

This clonotype has at least ten counts. The chain couples TRBV20-1 to TRBJ2-3; D possibly uses TRBD1 or TRBD2 (5 bases each). The CDR3 runs to 15 residues. The V gene's germline CDR1 is DFQATT and CDR2 SNEGSKA (reference sequence). V lost 4 bases, J lost 1 base, and 15 bases lay in between. The CDR3, as DNA: TGCAGTGCTAACAGCCTGGGGGTCGGCACAGATACGCAGTATTTT. Its translation is CSANSLGVGTDTQYF.

This clonotype has at least ten counts. V gene TRBV20-1 combines with J gene TRBJ2-1, with D tentatively TRBD2 (6 bases). The CDR3 covers 12 residues. In germline, CDR1 is DFQATT, CDR2 SNEGSKA (reference sequence). The CDR3, as DNA: TGCAGCGTGGGGACTGCCTACAATGAGCAGTTCTTC. This gives the protein CSVGTAYNEQFF.

This chain uses TRBV9 with TRBJ2-5; TRBD1 aligns across 7 bases. J gave up 1 base and V 4 bases, and 7 bases lay outside the gene matches. CDR1 is SGDLS, CDR2 YYNGEE, per germline. The CDR3 spans 15 residues. CDR3 sequence: CASSPGTAIQETQYF. The CDR3 nucleotides read TGTGCCAGCAGCCCTGGGACAGCAATCCAAGAGACCCAGTACTTC.

This clonotype came up many times. The chain recombines TRBV10-3 with TRBJ2-2, with TRBD1 identical over 9 bases. CDR1 ENHRY and CDR2 SYGVKD come from the germline V gene. With 9 bases clipped from V and 11 bases from J, the junction kept 13 bases outside the gene matches. CDR3 length: 14 residues. The CDR3 region has the DNA TGTGCCATAGGGACAGGGCTGGCTACGGGCGAGCTGTTTTTT. This encodes CAIGTGLATGELFF.

This clonotype was seen at least ten times. This chain links TRBV5-1 with TRBJ2-1; D is possibly TRBD1 (6 bases). V lost 0 bases and J 7 bases, leaving 14 bases between the germline ends. Germline values: CDR1 SGHRS, CDR2 YFSETQ. The CDR3 sequence is 15 residues long. The CDR3 DNA reads as TGCGCCAGCAGCTTGGTTCAGCCAGGGGTGAATGAGCAGTTCTTC. Protein sequence: CASSLVQPGVNEQFF.

This clonotype was detected ten times or more. CDR3 protein: CASSLGGQGANYGYTF. The CDR3 nucleotides are TGTGCCAGCAGTTTAGGAGGACAGGGGGCTAACTATGGCTACACCTTC. The V gene is TRBV12-3 or TRBV12-4, the J gene TRBJ1-2, with 10 bases that match TRBD1. The CDR3 runs 16 residues. The ends lost 1 base at V and 0 bases at J; junction bases unmatched: 2.

The table lists this clonotype with many counts. This chain connects TRBV12-3 or TRBV12-4 to TRBJ1-4, with 7 bases that match TRBD1. This CDR3 spans 14 amino acids. V lost 3 bases, J lost 13 bases, and 11 bases stayed unmatched. The CDR3 is CASSFQAGAGGLFF. CDR3 bases: TGTGCCAGCAGTTTTCAGGCGGGCGCAGGGGGACTGTTTTTT.

This clonotype was recorded many times. J is TRBJ2-5 and V is TRBV7-2; 8 bases map to TRBD2. The CDR3 length is 15 residues. After removal of 2 bases from V and 5 bases from J, the junction contained 7 bases not matched to a gene. The germline CDR1 and CDR2 sequences are SGHTA and FQGNSA. The CDR3 region is CASSLNGGARETQYF. CDR3 in DNA: TGTGCCAGCAGCTTAAACGGGGGGGCCAGGGAGACCCAGTACTTC.

V is TRBV9 and J is TRBJ2-3; the D call may be TRBD1 or TRBD2 (5 bases each). V lost 5 bases to trimming and J lost 0 bases, with 19 bases between them. CDR3 size: 17 residues. CDR1 and CDR2 from the germline V gene are SGDLS and YYNGEE. CDR3: CASRPPPGRASTDTQYF. CDR3 DNA sequence: TGTGCCAGCAGACCTCCCCCGGGACGGGCTAGCACAGATACGCAGTATTTT.

This clonotype was counted at least ten times. This sequence joins TRBV20-1 and TRBJ2-7, with D maybe TRBD1 (5 bases). Germline V gene sequence: CDR1 DFQATT, CDR2 SNEGSKA (reference sequence). V was clipped by 3 bases and J by 6 bases, with 6 bases between them. CDR3 length: 10 residues. CDR3 in DNA: TGCAGTGCTAGTAGGGGCGAGCAGTACTTC. Translation gives CSASRGEQYF.

This clonotype was counted many times. This chain joins TRBV9 and TRBJ2-7, with TRBD2 matching over 8 bases. CDR1 SGDLS and CDR2 YYNGEE come from the germline V gene. This CDR3 has 15 amino acids. Losses at the gene ends were 4 bases for V and 3 bases for J; bases not matched to a gene: 9. The CDR3: CASSRGGEPFYEQYF. The CDR3 nucleotides are TGTGCCAGCAGCCGGGGGGGGGAGCCTTTCTACGAGCAGTACTTC.